This TCR beta chain was retrieved from a study of blood T cell repertoires in COVID-19. Overall study: Collection of acute and convalescent COVID-19 samples took place in the United States, Italy and Spain. From T cells, B-cell-depleted T cells, or PBMCs came the material, which was cDNA or gDNA.

The CDR3 spans 15 residues. In the original processing: The authors estimated nucleated cell counts from reference gene primer amplification. Assay used: immunoSEQ multiplex PCR; TCRdb lists only in-frame clones, some missing. The DNA gave D and trimming, while V, J and clone size come from that table. The repertoire holds around 150,000 clones, with 76% as singletons. The V call is TRBV21-1, the J call TRBJ1-6; TRBD1 reflects the table's D call only, with no check against the DNA. TRBV21-1 is a listed pseudogene. The sequencing input was peripheral blood. The origin of this receptor is a woman older than 75 with active or convalescent COVID-19. The CDR3: CASSTTGLFNSPLHF. The CDR3 nucleotides read TGTGCCAGCAGCACCACAGGGCTTTTCAATTCACCCCTCCACTTT.